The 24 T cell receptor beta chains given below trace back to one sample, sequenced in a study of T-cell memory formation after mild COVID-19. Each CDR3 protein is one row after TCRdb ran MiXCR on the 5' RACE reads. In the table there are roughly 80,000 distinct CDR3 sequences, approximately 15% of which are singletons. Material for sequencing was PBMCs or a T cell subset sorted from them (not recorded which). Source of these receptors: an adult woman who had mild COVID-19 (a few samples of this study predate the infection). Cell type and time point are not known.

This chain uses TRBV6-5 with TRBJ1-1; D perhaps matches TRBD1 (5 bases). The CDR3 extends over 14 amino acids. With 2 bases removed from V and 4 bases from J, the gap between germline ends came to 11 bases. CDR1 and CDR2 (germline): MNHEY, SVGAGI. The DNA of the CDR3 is TGTGCCAGCAGTTACGGGCGGGGGTCCACTGAAGCTTTCTTT. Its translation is CASSYGRGSTEAFF.

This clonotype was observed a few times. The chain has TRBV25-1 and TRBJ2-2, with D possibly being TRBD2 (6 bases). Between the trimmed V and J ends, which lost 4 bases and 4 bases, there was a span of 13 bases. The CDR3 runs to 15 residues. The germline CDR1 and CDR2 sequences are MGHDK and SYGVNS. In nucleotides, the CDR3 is TGTGCCAGCAGTGTCTTTAGCGGATCCACCGGGGAGCTGTTTTTT. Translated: CASSVFSGSTGELFF.

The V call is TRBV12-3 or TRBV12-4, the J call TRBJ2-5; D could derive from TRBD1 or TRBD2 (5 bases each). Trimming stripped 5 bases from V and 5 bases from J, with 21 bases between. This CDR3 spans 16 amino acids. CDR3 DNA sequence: TGTGCCAGCAGTATCCGGGACGGACGTTATAGGGAGACCCAGTACTTC. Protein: CASSIRDGRYRETQYF.

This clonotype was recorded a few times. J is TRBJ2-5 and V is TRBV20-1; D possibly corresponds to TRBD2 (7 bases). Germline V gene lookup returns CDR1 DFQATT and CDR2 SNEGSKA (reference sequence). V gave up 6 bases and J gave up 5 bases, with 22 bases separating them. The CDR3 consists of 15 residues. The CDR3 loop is CSAGMYGGPRETQYF. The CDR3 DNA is TGCAGTGCCGGAATGTACGGGGGGCCCCGGGAGACCCAGTACTTC.

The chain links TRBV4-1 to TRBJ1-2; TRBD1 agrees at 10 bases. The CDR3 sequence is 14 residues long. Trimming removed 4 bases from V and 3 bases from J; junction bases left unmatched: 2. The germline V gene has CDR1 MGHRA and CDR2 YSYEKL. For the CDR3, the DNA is TGCGCCAGCAGCCCAGGGACAGGGGACTATGGCTACACCTTC. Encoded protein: CASSPGTGDYGYTF.

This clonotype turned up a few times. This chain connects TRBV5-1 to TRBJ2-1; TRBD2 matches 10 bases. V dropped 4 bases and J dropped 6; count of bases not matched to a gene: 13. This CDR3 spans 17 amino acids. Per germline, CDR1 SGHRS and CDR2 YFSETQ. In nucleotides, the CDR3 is TGCGCCAGCAGCCCCTCCCCAATAGCGGGGGGTTCCAATGAGCAGTTCTTC. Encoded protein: CASSPSPIAGGSNEQFF.

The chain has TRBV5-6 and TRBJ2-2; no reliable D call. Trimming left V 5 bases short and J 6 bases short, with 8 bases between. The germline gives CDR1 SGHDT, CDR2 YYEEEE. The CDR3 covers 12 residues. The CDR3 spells CASRADSGELFF. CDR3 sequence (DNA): TGTGCCAGCAGGGCCGACTCCGGGGAGCTGTTTTTT.

For the CDR3, the DNA is TGCAGTGCTAAAGGGACAGAGAGCTCCTACGAGCAGTACTTC. Translated, it gives CSAKGTESSYEQYF. This chain uses TRBV20-1 with TRBJ2-7; 7 bases align to TRBD1. Per the germline V gene, CDR1 is DFQATT and CDR2 is SNEGSKA (reference sequence). V lost 4 bases, J lost 0 bases, and 6 bases stayed unmatched. This CDR3 is 14 amino acids long.

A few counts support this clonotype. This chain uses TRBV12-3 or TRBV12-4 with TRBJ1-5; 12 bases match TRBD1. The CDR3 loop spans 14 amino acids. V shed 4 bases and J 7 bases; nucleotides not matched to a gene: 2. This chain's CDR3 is CASSWGQGAQPQHF. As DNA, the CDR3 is TGTGCCAGCAGTTGGGGACAGGGGGCCCAGCCCCAGCATTTT.

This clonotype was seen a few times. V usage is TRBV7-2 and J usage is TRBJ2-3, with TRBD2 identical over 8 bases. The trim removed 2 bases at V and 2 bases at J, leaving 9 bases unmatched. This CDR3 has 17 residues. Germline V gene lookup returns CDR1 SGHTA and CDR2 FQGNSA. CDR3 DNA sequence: TGTGCCAGCAGCTTATGGGGTAGCGGGGTTGACACAGATACGCAGTATTTT. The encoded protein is CASSLWGSGVDTDTQYF.

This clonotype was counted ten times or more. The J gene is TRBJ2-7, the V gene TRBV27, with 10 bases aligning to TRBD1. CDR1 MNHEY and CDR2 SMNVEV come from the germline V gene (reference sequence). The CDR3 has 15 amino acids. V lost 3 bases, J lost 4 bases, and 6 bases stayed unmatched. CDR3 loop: CASSFTGTGAYEQYF. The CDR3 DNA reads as TGTGCCAGCAGTTTCACCGGGACAGGGGCTTACGAGCAGTACTTC.

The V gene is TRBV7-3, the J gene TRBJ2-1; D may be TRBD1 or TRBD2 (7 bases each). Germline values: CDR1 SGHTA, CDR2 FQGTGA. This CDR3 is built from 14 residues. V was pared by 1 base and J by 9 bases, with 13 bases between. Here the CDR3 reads CASSLIGGGSEQFF. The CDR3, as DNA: TGTGCCAGCAGCTTAATAGGGGGCGGGAGTGAGCAGTTCTTC.

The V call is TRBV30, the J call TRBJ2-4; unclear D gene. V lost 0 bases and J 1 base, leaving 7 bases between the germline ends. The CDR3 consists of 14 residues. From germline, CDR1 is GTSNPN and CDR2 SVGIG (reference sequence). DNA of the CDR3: TGTGCCTGGAGTGTACGAGCGGCCAAAAACATTCAGTACTTC. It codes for CAWSVRAAKNIQYF.

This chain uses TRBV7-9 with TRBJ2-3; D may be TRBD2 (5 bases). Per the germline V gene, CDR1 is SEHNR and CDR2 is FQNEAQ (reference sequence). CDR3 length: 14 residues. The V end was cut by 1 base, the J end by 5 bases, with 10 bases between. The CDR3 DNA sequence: TGTGCCAGCAGCTTAGACGGGGTTGAAGATACGCAGTATTTT. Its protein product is CASSLDGVEDTQYF.

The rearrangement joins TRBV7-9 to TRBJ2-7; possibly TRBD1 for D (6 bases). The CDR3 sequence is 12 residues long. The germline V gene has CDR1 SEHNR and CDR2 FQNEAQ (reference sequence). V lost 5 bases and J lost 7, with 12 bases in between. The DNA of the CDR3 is TGTGCCAGCAGCACTACGGGACAAGAGCAGTACTTC. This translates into CASSTTGQEQYF.

This CDR3 reads CASSFPNPWGYTF. The CDR3 DNA reads as TGTGCCAGCAGCTTTCCAAATCCATGGGGCTACACCTTC. The rearrangement joins TRBV7-9 to TRBJ1-2; no clear D gene. The CDR3 runs to 13 residues. The germline V gene has CDR1 SEHNR and CDR2 FQNEAQ (reference sequence). Trimming removed 3 bases from V and 8 bases from J, with 13 bases in between.

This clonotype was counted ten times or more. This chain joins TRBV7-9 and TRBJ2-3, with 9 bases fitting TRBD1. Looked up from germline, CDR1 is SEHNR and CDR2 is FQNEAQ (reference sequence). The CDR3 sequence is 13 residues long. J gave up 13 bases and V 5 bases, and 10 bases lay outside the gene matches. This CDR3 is CASSPQLRDREYF. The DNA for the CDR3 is TGTGCCAGCAGCCCCCAACTCCGGGACAGGGAGTATTTT.

CDR3 sequence: CASGSSGVRSYNEQFF. CDR3 nucleotides: TGTGCCAGCGGAAGTTCGGGGGTGAGATCCTACAATGAGCAGTTCTTC. This chain links TRBV5-6 with TRBJ2-1; maybe TRBD2 (6 bases). The CDR3 loop spans 16 amino acids. Per germline, CDR1 SGHDT and CDR2 YYEEEE. V gave up 7 bases and J gave up 1 base, with 18 bases separating them.

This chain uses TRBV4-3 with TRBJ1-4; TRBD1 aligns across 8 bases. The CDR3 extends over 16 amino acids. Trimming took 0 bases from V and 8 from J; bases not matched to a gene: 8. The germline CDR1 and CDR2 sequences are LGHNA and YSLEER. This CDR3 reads CASSQEAGTGGEKLFF. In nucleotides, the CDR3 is TGCGCCAGCAGCCAAGAAGCCGGGACAGGAGGCGAAAAACTGTTTTTT.

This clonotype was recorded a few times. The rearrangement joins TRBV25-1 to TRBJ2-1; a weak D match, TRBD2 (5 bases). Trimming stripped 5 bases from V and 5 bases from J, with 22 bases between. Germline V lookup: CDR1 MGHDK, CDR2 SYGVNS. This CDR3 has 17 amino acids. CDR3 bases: TGTGCCAGCAGTTACTTACCTCGGGGTCCGGAGGACAATGAGCAGTTCTTC. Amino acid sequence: CASSYLPRGPEDNEQFF.

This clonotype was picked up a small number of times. The CDR3 region has the DNA TGTGCCACCAGCAGAGATCCTAGCCTTTACGAGCAGTACTTC. Translating gives CATSRDPSLYEQYF. The rearrangement links TRBV15 to TRBJ2-7, with D tentatively TRBD2 (5 bases). Between the trimmed V and J ends, which lost 0 bases and 4 bases, there was a span of 10 bases. Germline V lookup: CDR1 LNHNV, CDR2 YYDKDF (reference sequence). The CDR3 is 14 amino acids. The whole variable domain, filled in from reference TRBV15 and TRBJ2-7, reads DAMVIQNPRYQVTQFGKPVTLSCSQTLNHNVMYWYQQKSSQAPKLLFHYYDKDFNNEADTPDNFQSRRPNTSFCFLDIRSPGLGDTAMYLCATSRDPSLYEQYFGPGTRLTVT.

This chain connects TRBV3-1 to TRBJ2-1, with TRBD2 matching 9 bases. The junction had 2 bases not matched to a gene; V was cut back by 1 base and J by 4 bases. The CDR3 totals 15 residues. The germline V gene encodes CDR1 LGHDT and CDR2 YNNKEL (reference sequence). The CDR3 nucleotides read TGTGCCAGCAGCCAAGTTGCGGGAGGGTACAATGAGCAGTTCTTC. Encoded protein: CASSQVAGGYNEQFF.

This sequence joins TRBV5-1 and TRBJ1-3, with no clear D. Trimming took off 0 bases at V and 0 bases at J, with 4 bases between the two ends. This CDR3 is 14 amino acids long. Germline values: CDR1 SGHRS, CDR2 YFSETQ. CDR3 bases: TGCGCCAGCAGCTTGGGCGGCTCTGGAAACACCATATATTTT. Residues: CASSLGGSGNTIYF.

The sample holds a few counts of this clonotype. In DNA, the CDR3 is TGTGCCAGCAGCTTTGGCGGTACCTACGAGCAGTACTTC. It codes for CASSFGGTYEQYF. V is TRBV7-9 and J is TRBJ2-7; D is uncertain. CDR3 size: 13 residues. V lost 3 bases to trimming and J lost 2 bases, with 8 bases between them. Germline CDR1 SEHNR, CDR2 FQNEAQ (reference sequence).